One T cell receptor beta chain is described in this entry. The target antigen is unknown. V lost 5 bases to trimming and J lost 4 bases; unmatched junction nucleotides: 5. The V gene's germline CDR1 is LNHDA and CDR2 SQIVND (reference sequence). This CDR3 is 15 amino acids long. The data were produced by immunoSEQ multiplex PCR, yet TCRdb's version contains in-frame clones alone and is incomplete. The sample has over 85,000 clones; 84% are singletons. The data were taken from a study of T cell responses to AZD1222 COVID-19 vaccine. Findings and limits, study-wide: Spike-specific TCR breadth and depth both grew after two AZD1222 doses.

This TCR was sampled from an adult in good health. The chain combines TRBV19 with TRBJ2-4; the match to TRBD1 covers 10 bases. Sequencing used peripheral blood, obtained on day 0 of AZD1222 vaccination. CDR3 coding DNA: TGTGCCAGTAGTCCCGGACAGGGGGGGAAAAACATTCAGTACTTC. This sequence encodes CASSPGQGGKNIQYF.